This TCR beta chain was documented in a study of cytomegalovirus exposure and HLA in healthy donors. Of note for this clone: Antigen specificity is unknown.

Study results and caveats: Earlier analysis found most TCR beta V segments productive about 87% or about 30% of the time. Cytomegalovirus status, reportedly, was diagnosed with high specificity and sensitivity by the classifier.

Germline V gene lookup returns CDR1 SGHTA and CDR2 FQGNSA. Trimming took off 0 bases at V and 4 bases at J, with 4 bases between the two ends. This CDR3 has 12 residues. PCR employed 60 Vbeta and 13 Jbeta primers. Method: immunoSEQ multiplex PCR; TCRdb's copy keeps in-frame clones and lacks some. The data show 200,000 to 300,000 clones, with around 76% seen just once and 4.5% to 6% held by the top ten. The receptor comes from a woman aged 40 to 50 in good health and CMV-seropositive. Source material: PBMCs. J is TRBJ2-7 and V is TRBV7-2; D unclear. In DNA form, the CDR3 reads TGTGCCAGCAGCTTAGCGCTATACGAGCAGTACTTC. Encoded protein: CASSLALYEQYF. Using reference TRBV7-2 and TRBJ2-7 for the parts outside the CDR3, the full variable domain is GAGVSQSPSNKVTEKGKDVELRCDPISGHTALYWYRQSLGQGLEFLIYFQGNSAPDKSGLPSDRFSAERTGGSVSTLTIQRTQQEDSAVYLCASSLALYEQYFGPGTRLTVT.